One sample yielded the 12 T cell receptor beta chains listed below, sequenced in a study of shared clonotypes between healthy human individuals. The method was immunoSEQ multiplex PCR; TCRdb's version includes in-frame clones alone and lacks a portion of them. The sample lists about a million clones; around 74% were seen once. The sequencing sample was made of memory CD4+ T cells sorted from blood. Subset noted: CD45RA-negative fraction. All receptors come from a man between 18 and 35 years old in good health.

The V gene is TRBV5-1, the J gene TRBJ2-2; possible D gene TRBD1, 6 bases. The germline V and J ends were trimmed by 5 bases and 7 bases, with 18 bases remaining between them. Germline loops: CDR1 SGHRS, CDR2 YFSETQ. This CDR3 has 15 residues. The chain's CDR3 is CASSAPDRTIGELFF. CDR3 DNA: TGCGCCAGCAGTGCACCCGACAGGACCATCGGGGAGCTGTTTTTT. Full variable domain (missing parts from reference TRBV5-1 and TRBJ2-2): KAGVTQTPRYLIKTRGQQVTLSCSPISGHRSVSWYQQTPGQGLQFLFEYFSETQRNKGNFPGRFSGRQFSNSRSEMNVSTLELGDSALYLCASSAPDRTIGELFFGEGSRLTVL.

The gene calls are TRBV5-4 and TRBJ2-1, with 9 bases identical to TRBD1. The CDR3 sequence is 14 residues long. Looked up from germline, CDR1 is SGHNT and CDR2 is YYREEE (reference sequence). The trim removed 4 bases at V and 7 bases at J, leaving 6 bases unmatched. The CDR3 DNA is TGTGCCAGCAGCCCGGGACAGGGTATGAATGAGCAGTTCTTC. It codes for CASSPGQGMNEQFF. Looking up the rest from reference TRBV5-4 and TRBJ2-1 gives the full variable domain: ETGVTQSPTHLIKTRGQQVTLRCSSQSGHNTVSWYQQALGQGPQFIFQYYREEENGRGNFPPRFSGLQFPNYSSELNVNALELDDSALYLCASSPGQGMNEQFFGPGTRLTVL.

This chain uses TRBV30 with TRBJ2-7, with 8 bases aligning to TRBD2. The J segment lost 7 bases and the V segment lost 2 bases, leaving 10 bases of the junction unmatched. This CDR3 has 14 residues. Germline CDR1 reads GTSNPN; CDR2 reads SVGIG (reference sequence). In DNA form, the CDR3 reads TGTGCCTGGAGTCAGATCCCCGGGAGGGTAGAGCAGTACTTC. Its protein product is CAWSQIPGRVEQYF.

Many counts were recorded for this clone. The rearrangement links TRBV30 to TRBJ1-4; maybe TRBD1 (5 bases). V dropped 3 bases and J dropped 8 bases, with 16 bases sitting between them. This CDR3 has 14 amino acids. In germline, CDR1 is GTSNPN, CDR2 SVGIG (reference sequence). The CDR3 is CAWSEPGAGEKLFF. The CDR3 coding sequence is TGTGCCTGGAGCGAACCTGGGGCGGGCGAAAAACTGTTTTTT.

CDR3 in amino acids: CASSSTPLEETQYF. The CDR3 DNA is TGTGCCAGCAGCTCTACTCCCCTGGAAGAGACCCAGTACTTC. J is TRBJ2-5 and V is TRBV7-9; unclear D gene. The CDR3 loop spans 14 amino acids. Germline V gene data show CDR1 as SEHNR and CDR2 as FQNEAQ (reference sequence). V was pared by 4 bases and J by 3 bases, with 12 bases between.

The CDR3 sequence is CASTREGETQYF. CDR3 DNA: TGTGCCAGCACGAGGGAGGGAGAGACCCAGTACTTC. The rearrangement links TRBV2 to TRBJ2-5, with TRBD2 matching 7 bases. The CDR3 loop spans 12 amino acids. Germline CDR1 is SNHLY and CDR2 is FYNNEI. V lost 7 bases and J lost 4; bases outside the gene matches: 3.

The chain couples TRBV5-1 to TRBJ2-3; D is perhaps TRBD1 or TRBD2 (5 bases each). CDR3 length: 15 amino acids. Per the germline V gene, CDR1 is SGHRS and CDR2 is YFSETQ. Trimming shortened V by 1 base and J by 2 bases, and 11 bases separated the two germline ends. As DNA, the CDR3 is TGCGCCAGCAGCTTGTTACGGGGCGTCACAGATACGCAGTATTTT. This gives the protein CASSLLRGVTDTQYF.

V and J are TRBV2 and TRBJ1-1; the match to TRBD1 covers 9 bases. Germline assignment: CDR1 SNHLY and CDR2 FYNNEI. Unmatched junction bases numbered 5, after V lost 6 bases and J lost 0 bases. The CDR3 is 15 residues long. The CDR3 nucleotides are TGTGCCAGCAGCGGACAGGGGATTATGAACACTGAAGCTTTCTTT. As protein: CASSGQGIMNTEAFF. Combining the CDR3 with reference TRBV2 and TRBJ1-1 gives the whole variable domain EPEVTQTPSHQVTQMGQEVILRCVPISNHLYFYWYRQILGQKVEFLVSFYNNEISEKSEIFDDQFSVERPDGSNFTLKIRSTKLEDSAMYFCASSGQGIMNTEAFFGQGTRLTVV.

This chain links TRBV19 with TRBJ1-1; D is undetermined. The CDR3 has 16 residues. V lost 2 bases and J lost 0, with 13 bases in between. In germline, CDR1 is LNHDA, CDR2 SQIVND (reference sequence). The CDR3 DNA is TGTGCCAGTAGTATATCAGGCAGAGCTATGAACACTGAAGCTTTCTTT. Translated: CASSISGRAMNTEAFF.

The CDR3 loop is CASSFQPGLRNSPLHF. DNA of the CDR3: TGTGCCAGCAGTTTCCAACCGGGCCTCCGGAATTCACCCCTCCACTTT. The gene calls are TRBV2 and TRBJ1-6; D ambiguous. V gave up 5 bases and J gave up 7 bases, with 18 bases separating them. Germline CDR1 reads SNHLY; CDR2 reads FYNNEI. The CDR3 consists of 16 residues. Full variable domain (missing parts from reference TRBV2 and TRBJ1-6): EPEVTQTPSHQVTQMGQEVILRCVPISNHLYFYWYRQILGQKVEFLVSFYNNEISEKSEIFDDQFSVERPDGSNFTLKIRSTKLEDSAMYFCASSFQPGLRNSPLHFGNGTRLTVT.

This clone was recorded a few times. This chain connects TRBV7-2 to TRBJ2-3; D not certain. There are 15 residues in the CDR3. The V and J ends lost 1 base and 2 bases respectively, with 10 bases between them. Germline V gives CDR1 SGHTA, CDR2 FQGNSA. CDR3 sequence reads: CASSLDGYNTDTQYF. CDR3 DNA sequence: TGTGCCAGCAGCTTAGACGGGTACAACACAGATACGCAGTATTTT.

The CDR3: CASRQGQGGSQYF. In nucleotides, the CDR3 is TGTGCCAGCAGGCAGGGACAGGGGGGGTCCCAGTACTTC. The chain links TRBV7-2 to TRBJ2-5; 11 bases are a match to TRBD1. J gave up 9 bases and V 6 bases, and 6 bases lay outside the gene matches. Germline CDR1 and CDR2: SGHTA and FQGNSA. The CDR3 contains 13 residues.